This TCR beta chain came from a study of T cells in Graves' hyperthyroidism and ophthalmopathy. Pregnant or lactating patients were excluded, as were those with uncontrolled infection or other autoimmune disease. Orbital computed tomography and thyroid ultrasound, together with serum TRAb and thyroxine and clinical symptoms, were used for diagnoses. Trimming removed 3 bases at V and 2 bases at J, with 7 bases between. The germline V gene has CDR1 MNHEY and CDR2 SVGAGI. This CDR3 is 13 amino acids long. RNA transcripts were the template for amplifying TCR beta CDR3 regions. The HTBI primer set served for first-round RT-PCR of the TCR CDR3. TCRdb recomputed calls from the multiplex PCR reads with MiXCR, one row per CDR3 protein. The sample yields 550,000 to 700,000 distinct CDR3 sequences, 14% to 15% seen once. In this sample, this clonotype turned up many times.

The sequencing sample was made of blood. This sequence joins TRBV6-5 and TRBJ2-5, with D perhaps matching TRBD1 (5 bases). This receptor was identified in a woman aged 40-49 years with Graves' ophthalmopathy. The CDR3 sequence: CASSYQGQETQYF. CDR3 bases: TGTGCCAGCAGTTATCAGGGTCAAGAGACCCAGTACTTC.